This TCR beta chain was captured in a study of blood T cells in healthy people across ages. A J-beta primer mix and a sample-barcoded 5' primer were used in a second PCR of about 6 to 12 cycles. Template switching added a 12-random-nucleotide identifier to every cDNA molecule. TCRdb called the 5' RACE reads again in MiXCR, with one record for every CDR3 protein. The sample lists over 950,000 distinct CDR3 sequences, more than 30% occurring once. As to this clonotype: What it binds is not known. At one end, the junction sequence differs from germline, possibly due to a read error.

Study outcomes and limitations: A strong correlation was seen between TCR beta diversity and naive T cell percentage.

Per individual sample, total RNA of at least 6 micrograms was extracted. This receptor was identified in a man between 18 and 29 years old in good health. Material for sequencing was blood.

The CDR3 sequence: CASNQERRGGVNSPLHF. In DNA form, the CDR3 reads TGCGCCAGCAACCAAGAACGGAGAGGAGGGGTAAATTCACCCCTCCACTTT. The J gene is TRBJ1-6, the V gene TRBV4-1, with D perhaps TRBD1 (5 bases). The CDR3 is made up of 17 amino acids. Germline CDR1 reads MGHRA; CDR2 reads YSYEKL.